These T cell receptor beta chains were read from a single sample in a study of cytomegalovirus exposure and HLA in healthy donors. Assay used: immunoSEQ multiplex PCR; TCRdb lists only in-frame clones, some missing. Among 150,000 or so clones listed, around 83% were seen once. The sequenced material came from PBMCs. The source of these receptors is a human donor in good health. Both conserved end residues are part of each CDR3. A D gene is named only where the DNA matches it firmly. Some rows have no size entry. The others give once, few or many, or a class for an expanded clone.

abundance	v_gene	j_gene	d_gene	CDR3aa	CDR3nt
-	TRBV5-4	TRBJ2-7	TRBD2	CASSLGSSGSREQYF	TGTGCCAGCAGCTTGGGAAGTAGCGGGAGCCGCGAGCAGTACTTC
-	TRBV28	TRBJ1-2	TRBD1	CASSYGQVYGYTF	TGTGCCAGCAGTTATGGACAGGTCTATGGCTACACCTTC
-	TRBV4-1	TRBJ1-3	-	CASSRSTGNTIYF	TGCGCCAGCAGCCGGTCCACAGGAAACACCATATATTTT
-	TRBV6-6	TRBJ1-1	-	CASTITPTANTEAFF	TGTGCCAGCACCATTACTCCGACAGCGAACACTGAAGCTTTCTTT
-	TRBV6-4	TRBJ2-1	TRBD2	CASSGLADYNEQFF	TGTGCCAGCAGTGGACTAGCGGACTACAATGAGCAGTTCTTC
-	TRBV28	TRBJ2-4	-	CASTTRIVAKNIQYF	TGTGCCAGCACTACCCGAATAGTTGCCAAAAACATTCAGTACTTC
-	TRBV12-5	TRBJ1-1	-	CASGLVRQGSTEAFF	TGTGCTAGTGGTTTGGTAAGGCAGGGGAGCACTGAAGCTTTCTTT
-	TRBV29-1	TRBJ1-2	-	CSVGMGPNYGYTF	TGCAGCGTTGGAATGGGGCCCAACTATGGCTACACCTTC
-	TRBV28	TRBJ2-7	TRBD2	CASSSSGRAGGKIYEQYF	TGTGCCAGCAGTTCAAGCGGGAGGGCCGGGGGGAAGATCTACGAGCAGTACTTC
-	TRBV27	TRBJ2-5	-	CASSFWGRSETQYF	TGTGCCAGCAGTTTCTGGGGGAGGTCAGAGACCCAGTACTTC
few	TRBV18	TRBJ2-5	-	CASSPQRGWVETQYF	TGTGCCAGCTCACCACAAAGGGGTTGGGTCGAGACCCAGTACTTC
once	TRBV5-4	TRBJ2-5	TRBD2	CASSLGPSGETQYF	TGTGCCAGCAGCTTGGGTCCTAGCGGGGAGACCCAGTACTTC
-	TRBV18	TRBJ2-2	TRBD1	CASSPMGQGNTGELFF	TGTGCCAGCTCACCAATGGGACAGGGGAACACCGGGGAGCTGTTTTTT
-	TRBV7-2	TRBJ2-7	-	CASSLKISTYEQYF	TGTGCCAGCAGTTTAAAAATTTCTACCTACGAGCAGTACTTC
-	TRBV18	TRBJ2-3	-	CASSPGLTSDTQYF	TGTGCCAGCTCACCAGGACTAACGTCAGATACGCAGTATTTT
-	TRBV5-1	TRBJ2-7	-	CASSLVPGKTNEQYF	TGCGCCAGCAGCTTGGTGCCCGGGAAGACAAACGAGCAGTACTTC
-	TRBV19	TRBJ1-1	-	CASSTLSLGNTEAFF	TGTGCCAGTAGTACCTTATCGCTAGGGAACACTGAAGCTTTCTTT
-	TRBV28	TRBJ1-1	-	CASSFWGRTEAFF	TGTGCCAGCAGTTTTTGGGGCCGGACTGAAGCTTTCTTT
-	TRBV7-2	TRBJ1-2	-	CASSPLEQRYTF	TGTGCCAGCAGCCCCCTCGAACAGCGCTACACCTTC
-	TRBV6-5	TRBJ2-1	TRBD1	CASSYSRGSYNEQFF	TGTGCCAGCAGTTACTCCAGGGGGTCCTACAATGAGCAGTTCTTC
-	TRBV27	TRBJ1-2	-	CASKPGVGGYTF	TGTGCCAGCAAACCAGGGGTGGGAGGCTACACCTTC
-	TRBV19	TRBJ1-5	TRBD1	CASIGTVSQPQHF	TGTGCCAGCATCGGGACAGTATCTCAGCCCCAGCATTTT
few	TRBV10-3	TRBJ1-5	-	CAISADNNQPQHF	TGTGCCATCAGTGCTGACAATAATCAGCCCCAGCATTTT
-	TRBV4-3	TRBJ1-2	TRBD1	CASSQTGTGVGYTF	TGCGCCAGCAGCCAAACCGGGACAGGGGTTGGCTACACCTTC
-	TRBV30	TRBJ1-2	TRBD1	CAWSVRRQGPGGYTF	TGTGCCTGGAGTGTTAGGAGACAGGGGCCGGGGGGCTACACCTTC
once	TRBV2	TRBJ2-7	TRBD2	CASSADSGRQQYF	TGTGCCAGCAGTGCAGATAGCGGGAGGCAGCAGTACTTC
-	TRBV9	TRBJ2-7	-	CASSVGTVDEQYF	TGTGCCAGCAGCGTAGGTACAGTTGACGAGCAGTACTTC
-	TRBV28	TRBJ1-2	-	CASSIGTFNGYTF	TGTGCCAGCAGTATCGGGACATTTAATGGCTACACCTTC
-	TRBV5-1	TRBJ1-1	TRBD1	CASSFRTSFATGGNTEAFF	TGCGCCAGCAGCTTTCGGACGAGCTTTGCGACAGGGGGAAACACTGAAGCTTTCTTT
-	TRBV5-1	TRBJ2-2	TRBD1	CASSLDGTGLIGELFF	TGCGCCAGCAGCTTGGACGGGACAGGGTTAATCGGGGAGCTGTTTTTT
-	TRBV9	TRBJ2-4	TRBD1	CARDEGAPENIQYF	TGTGCCAGAGATGAGGGGGCGCCGGAAAACATTCAGTACTTC